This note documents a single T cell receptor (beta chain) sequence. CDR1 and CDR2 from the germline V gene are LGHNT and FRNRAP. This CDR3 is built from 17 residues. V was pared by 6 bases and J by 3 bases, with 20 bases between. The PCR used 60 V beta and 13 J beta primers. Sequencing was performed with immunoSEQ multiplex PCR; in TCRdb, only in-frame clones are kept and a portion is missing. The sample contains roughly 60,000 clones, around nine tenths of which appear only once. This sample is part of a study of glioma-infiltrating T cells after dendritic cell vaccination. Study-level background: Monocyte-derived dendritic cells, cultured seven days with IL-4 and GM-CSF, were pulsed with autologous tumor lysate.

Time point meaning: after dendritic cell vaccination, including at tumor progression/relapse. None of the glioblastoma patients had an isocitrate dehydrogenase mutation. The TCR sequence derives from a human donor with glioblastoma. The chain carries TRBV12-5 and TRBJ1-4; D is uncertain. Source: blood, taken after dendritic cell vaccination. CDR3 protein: CASGVVQWEKANEKLFF. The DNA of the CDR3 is TGTGCTAGTGGGGTGGTTCAGTGGGAGAAGGCTAATGAAAAACTGTTTTTT.